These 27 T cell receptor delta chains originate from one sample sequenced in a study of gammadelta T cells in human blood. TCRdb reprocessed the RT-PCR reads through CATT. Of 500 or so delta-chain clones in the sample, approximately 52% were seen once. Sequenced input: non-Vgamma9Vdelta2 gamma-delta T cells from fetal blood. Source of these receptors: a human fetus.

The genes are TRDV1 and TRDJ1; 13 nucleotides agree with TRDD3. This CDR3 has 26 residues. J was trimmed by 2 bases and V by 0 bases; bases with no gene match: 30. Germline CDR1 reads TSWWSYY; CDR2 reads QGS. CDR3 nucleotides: TGTGCTCTTGGGGAACTCAGGACCTACGAGGGTGTACTGGGGGATACGGGAGTTTGGTGGACCGATAAACTCATCTTT. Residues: CALGELRTYEGVLGDTGVWWTDKLIF.

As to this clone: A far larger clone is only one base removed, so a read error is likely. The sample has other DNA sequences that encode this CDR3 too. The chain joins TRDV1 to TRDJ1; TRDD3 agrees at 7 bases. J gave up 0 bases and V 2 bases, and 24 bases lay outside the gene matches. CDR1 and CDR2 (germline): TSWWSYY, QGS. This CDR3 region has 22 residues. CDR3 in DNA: TGTGCTCTTGGGGAAGACTCTGCACGCGAGGCCTCGGGGGATTATTACACCGATAAACTCATCTTT. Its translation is CALGEDSAREASGDYYTDKLIF.

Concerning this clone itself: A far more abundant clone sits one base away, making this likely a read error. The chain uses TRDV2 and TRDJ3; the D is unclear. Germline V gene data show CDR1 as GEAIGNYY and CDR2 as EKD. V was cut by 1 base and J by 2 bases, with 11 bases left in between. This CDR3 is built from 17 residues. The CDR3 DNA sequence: TGTGCCTGTGACACTCGCATAATGACCTGGGACACCCGACAGATGTTTTTC. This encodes CACDTRIMTWDTRQMFF.

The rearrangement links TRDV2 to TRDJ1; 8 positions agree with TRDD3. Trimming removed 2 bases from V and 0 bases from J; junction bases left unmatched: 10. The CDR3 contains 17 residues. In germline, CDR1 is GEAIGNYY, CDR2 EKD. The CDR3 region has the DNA TGTGCCTGTGACAGAGGTCCGGGGGATAGGAACACCGATAAACTCATCTTT. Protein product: CACDRGPGDRNTDKLIF.

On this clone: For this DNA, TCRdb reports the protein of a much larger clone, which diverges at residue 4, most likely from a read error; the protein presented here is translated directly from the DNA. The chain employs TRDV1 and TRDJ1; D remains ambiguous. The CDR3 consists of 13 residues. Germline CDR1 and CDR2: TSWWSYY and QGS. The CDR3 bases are TGTGCTCTTGTGGAACTTCGTACCGATAAACTCATCTTT. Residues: CALVELRTDKLIF.

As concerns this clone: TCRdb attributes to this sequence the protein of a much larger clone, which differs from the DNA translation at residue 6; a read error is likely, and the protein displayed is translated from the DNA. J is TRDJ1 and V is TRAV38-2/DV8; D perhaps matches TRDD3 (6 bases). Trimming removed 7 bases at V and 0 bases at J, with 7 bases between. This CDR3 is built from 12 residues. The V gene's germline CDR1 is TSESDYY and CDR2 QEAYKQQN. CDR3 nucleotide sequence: TGTGCTTATGGGGGAAACACCGATAAACTCATCTTT. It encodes CAYGGNTDKLIF.

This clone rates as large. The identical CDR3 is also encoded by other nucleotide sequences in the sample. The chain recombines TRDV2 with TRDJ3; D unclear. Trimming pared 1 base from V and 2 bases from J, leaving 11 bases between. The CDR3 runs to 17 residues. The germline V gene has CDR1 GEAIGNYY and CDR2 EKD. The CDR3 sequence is CACDTRILTWDTRQMFF. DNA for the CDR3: TGTGCCTGTGACACTCGCATACTGACCTGGGACACCCGACAGATGTTTTTC.

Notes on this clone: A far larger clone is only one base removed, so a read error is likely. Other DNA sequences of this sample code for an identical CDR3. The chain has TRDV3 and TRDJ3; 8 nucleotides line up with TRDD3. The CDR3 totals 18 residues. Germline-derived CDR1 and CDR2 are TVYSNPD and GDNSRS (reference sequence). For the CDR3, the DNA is TGTGCCTTCAGTCCTGGGGGACGGGGCTCCTGGGATACCCGACAGATGTTTTTC. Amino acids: CAFSPGGRGSWDTRQMFF.

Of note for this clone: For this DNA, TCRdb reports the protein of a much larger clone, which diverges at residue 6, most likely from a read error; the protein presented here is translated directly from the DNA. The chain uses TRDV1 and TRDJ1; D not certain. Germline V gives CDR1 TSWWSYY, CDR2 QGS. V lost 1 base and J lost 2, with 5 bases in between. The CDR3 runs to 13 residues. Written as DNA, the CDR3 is TGTGCTCTTGGGGAACGTCGTACCGATAAACTCATCTTT. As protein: CALGERRTDKLIF.

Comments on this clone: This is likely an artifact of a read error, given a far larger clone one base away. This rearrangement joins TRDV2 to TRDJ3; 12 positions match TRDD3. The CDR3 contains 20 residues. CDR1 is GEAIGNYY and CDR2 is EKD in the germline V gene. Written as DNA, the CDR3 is TGTGCCTGTGACACCGACTGGGGGATACCCTACTCCCGGGACACCCGACAGATGTTTTTC. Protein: CACDTDWGIPYSRDTRQMFF.

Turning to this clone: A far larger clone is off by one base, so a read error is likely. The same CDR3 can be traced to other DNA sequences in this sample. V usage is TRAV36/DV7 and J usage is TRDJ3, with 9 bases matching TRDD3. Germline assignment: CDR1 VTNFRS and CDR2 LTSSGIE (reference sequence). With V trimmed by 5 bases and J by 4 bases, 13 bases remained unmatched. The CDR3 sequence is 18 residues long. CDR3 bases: TGTGCTGTCGCTTACTGGGGGAGGAGCTCGTGGGACACCCGACAGATGTTTTTC. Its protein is CAVAYWGRSSWDTRQMFF.

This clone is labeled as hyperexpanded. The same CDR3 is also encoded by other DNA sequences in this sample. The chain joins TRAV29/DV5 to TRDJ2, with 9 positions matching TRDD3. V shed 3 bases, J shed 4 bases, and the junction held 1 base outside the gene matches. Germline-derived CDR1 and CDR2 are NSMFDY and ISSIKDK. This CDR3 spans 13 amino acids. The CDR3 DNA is TGTGCAGCAAAACTGGGGGAGACAGCACAACTCTTCTTT. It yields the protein CAAKLGETAQLFF.

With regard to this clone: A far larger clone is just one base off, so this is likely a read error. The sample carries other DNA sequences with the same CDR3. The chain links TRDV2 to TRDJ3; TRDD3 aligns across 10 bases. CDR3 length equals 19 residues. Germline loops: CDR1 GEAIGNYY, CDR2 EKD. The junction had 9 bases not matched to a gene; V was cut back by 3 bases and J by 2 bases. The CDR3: CACDPINWGIPWDTRQMFF. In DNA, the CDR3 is TGTGCCTGTGACCCCATTAACTGGGGGATCCCCTGGGACACCCGACAGATGTTTTTC.

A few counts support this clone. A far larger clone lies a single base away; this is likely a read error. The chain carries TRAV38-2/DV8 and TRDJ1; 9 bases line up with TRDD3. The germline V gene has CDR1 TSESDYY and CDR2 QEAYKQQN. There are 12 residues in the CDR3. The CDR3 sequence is CAYGGYTDKRIF. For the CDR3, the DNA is TGTGCTTATGGGGGATACACCGATAAACGCATCTTT.

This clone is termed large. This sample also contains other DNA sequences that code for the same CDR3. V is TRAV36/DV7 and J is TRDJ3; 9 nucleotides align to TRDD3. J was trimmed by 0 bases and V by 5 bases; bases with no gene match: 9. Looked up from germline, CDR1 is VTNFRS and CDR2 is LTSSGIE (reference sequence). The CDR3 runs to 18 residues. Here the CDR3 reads CAVAYWGRSSWDTRQMFF. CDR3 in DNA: TGTGCTGTCGCTTACTGGGGGAGGAGCTCCTGGGACACCCGACAGATGTTTTTC.

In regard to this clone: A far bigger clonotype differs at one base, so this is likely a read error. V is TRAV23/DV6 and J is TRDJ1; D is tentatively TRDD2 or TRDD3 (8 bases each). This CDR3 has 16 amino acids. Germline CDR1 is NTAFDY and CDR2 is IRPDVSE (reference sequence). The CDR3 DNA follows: TGTGCTGTGTCCGTCTTCCTACTGGGGGACACCGATAAACTCATCTTT. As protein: CAVSVFLLGDTDKLIF.

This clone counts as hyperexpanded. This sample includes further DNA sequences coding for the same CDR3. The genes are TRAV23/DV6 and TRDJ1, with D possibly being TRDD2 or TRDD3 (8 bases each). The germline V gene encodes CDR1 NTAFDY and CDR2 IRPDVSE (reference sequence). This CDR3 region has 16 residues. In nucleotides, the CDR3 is TGTGCTGTGCCCGTCTTCCTACTGGGGGACACCGATAAACTCATCTTT. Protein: CAVPVFLLGDTDKLIF.

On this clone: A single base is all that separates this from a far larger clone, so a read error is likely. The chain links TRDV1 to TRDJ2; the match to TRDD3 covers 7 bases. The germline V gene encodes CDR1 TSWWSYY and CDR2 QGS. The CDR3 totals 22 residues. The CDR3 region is CALGEGLPFGVLGTSLTAQRFF. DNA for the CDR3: TGTGCTCTTGGGGAAGGTCTCCCTTTTGGTGTACTGGGGACCTCTTTGACAGCACAACGCTTCTTT.

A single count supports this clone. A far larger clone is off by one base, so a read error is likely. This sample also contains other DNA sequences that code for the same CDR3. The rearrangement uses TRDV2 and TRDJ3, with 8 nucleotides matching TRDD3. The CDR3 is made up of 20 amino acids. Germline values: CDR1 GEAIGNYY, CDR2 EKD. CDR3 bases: TGTGCCTGTGACACCGAGCGGGGGGATATCAGCTCCTGGGACACCCGGCAGATGTTTTTC. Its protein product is CACDTERGDISSWDTRQMFF.

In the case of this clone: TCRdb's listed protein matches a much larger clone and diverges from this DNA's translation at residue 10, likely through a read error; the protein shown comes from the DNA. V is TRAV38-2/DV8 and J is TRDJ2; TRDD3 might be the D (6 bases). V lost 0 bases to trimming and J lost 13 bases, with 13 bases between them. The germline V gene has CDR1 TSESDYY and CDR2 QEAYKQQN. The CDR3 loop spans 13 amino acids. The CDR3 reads CAYRSGGSTRLFF. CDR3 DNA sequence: TGTGCTTATAGGAGCGGGGGATCCACACGACTCTTCTTT.

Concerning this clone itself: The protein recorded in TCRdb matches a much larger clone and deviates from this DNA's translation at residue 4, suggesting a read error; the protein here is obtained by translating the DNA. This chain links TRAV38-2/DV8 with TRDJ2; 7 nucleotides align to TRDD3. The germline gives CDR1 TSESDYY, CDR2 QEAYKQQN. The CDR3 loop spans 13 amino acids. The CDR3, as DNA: TGTGCTTATATGAGCGGGGGATCCACACAACTCTTCTTT. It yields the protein CAYMSGGSTQLFF. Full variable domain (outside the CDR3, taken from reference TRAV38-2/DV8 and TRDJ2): AQTVTQSQPEMSVQEAETVTLSCTYDTSESDYYLFWYKQPPSRQMILVIRQEAYKQQNATENRFSVNFQKAAKSFSLKISDSQLGDAAMYFCAYMSGGSTQLFFGKGTQLIVEP.

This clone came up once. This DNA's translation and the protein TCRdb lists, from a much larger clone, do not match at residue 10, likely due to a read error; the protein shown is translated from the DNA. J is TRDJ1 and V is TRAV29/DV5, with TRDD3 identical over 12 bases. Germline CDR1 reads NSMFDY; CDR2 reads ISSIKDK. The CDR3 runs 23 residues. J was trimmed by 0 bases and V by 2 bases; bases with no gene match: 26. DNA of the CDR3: TGTGCAGCAAGGGACCCTTCCTACGTTTGCTCTGGGGGATACGCGGCGTACACCGATAAACTCATCTTT. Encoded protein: CAARDPSYVCSGGYAAYTDKLIF.

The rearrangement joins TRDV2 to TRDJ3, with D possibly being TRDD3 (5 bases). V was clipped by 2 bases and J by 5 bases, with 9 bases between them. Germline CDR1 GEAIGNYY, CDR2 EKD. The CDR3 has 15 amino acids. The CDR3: CACDKVLGDTRQMFF. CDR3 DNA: TGTGCCTGTGACAAAGTACTGGGGGACACCCGACAGATGTTTTTC.

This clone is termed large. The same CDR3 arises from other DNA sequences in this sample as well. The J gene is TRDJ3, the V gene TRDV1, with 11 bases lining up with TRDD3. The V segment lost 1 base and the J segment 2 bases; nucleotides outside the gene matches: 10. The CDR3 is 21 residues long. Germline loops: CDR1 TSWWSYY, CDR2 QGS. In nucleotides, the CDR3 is TGTGCTCTTGGGGAACCCGAGTTACTGGGGGATAAGCCCTGGGACACCCGACAGATGTTTTTC. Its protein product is CALGEPELLGDKPWDTRQMFF.

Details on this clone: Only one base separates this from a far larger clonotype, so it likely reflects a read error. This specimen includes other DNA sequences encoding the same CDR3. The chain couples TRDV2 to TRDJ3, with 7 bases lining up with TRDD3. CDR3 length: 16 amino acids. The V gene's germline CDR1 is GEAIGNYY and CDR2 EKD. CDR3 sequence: CACDWGSSWDTRQMFF. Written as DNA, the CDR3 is TGTGCCTGTGACTGGGGGAGCTCCTGGGACACCCGTCAGATGTTTTTC.

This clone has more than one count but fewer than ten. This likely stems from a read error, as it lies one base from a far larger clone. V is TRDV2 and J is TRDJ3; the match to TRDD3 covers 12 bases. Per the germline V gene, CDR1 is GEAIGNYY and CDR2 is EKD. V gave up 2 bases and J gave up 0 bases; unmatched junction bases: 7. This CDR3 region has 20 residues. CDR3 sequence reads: CACDIDWGIPYSWDTRQMFF. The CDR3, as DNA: TGTGCCTGTGACATCGACTGGGGGATACCCTACTCCTGGGACACCCGACAGATGTTTTTC.

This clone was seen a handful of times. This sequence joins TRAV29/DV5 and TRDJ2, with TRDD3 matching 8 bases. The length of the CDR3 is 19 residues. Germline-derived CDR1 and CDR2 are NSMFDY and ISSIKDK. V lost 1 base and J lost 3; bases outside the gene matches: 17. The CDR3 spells CAASSGLLRLGAMTAQLFF. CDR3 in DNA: TGTGCAGCAAGCTCCGGCCTTCTGAGACTGGGGGCTATGACAGCACAACTCTTCTTT.